The 19 T cell receptor beta chains presented below share a single source sample, sequenced in a study of identical twins. TCRdb re-called the 5' RACE reads with MiXCR, one entry per CDR3 protein. The table includes 450,000 or so distinct CDR3 sequences, roughly a quarter detected once. These same data were also listed under a study on T cells expressing NK-cell markers.

The sequencing input was CD4+ T cells sorted from blood. These receptors came from a young woman in good health.

This clonotype came up a few times. The V call is TRBV5-1, the J call TRBJ2-1; 11 nucleotides line up with TRBD2. The CDR3 is made up of 17 amino acids. With V trimmed by 4 bases and J by 3 bases, 9 bases remained unmatched. Germline CDR1 SGHRS, CDR2 YFSETQ. The CDR3 is CASSKTGTSGDYNEQFF. In DNA, the CDR3 is TGCGCCAGCAGCAAAACCGGGACTAGCGGAGACTACAATGAGCAGTTCTTC.

The rearrangement uses TRBV5-5 and TRBJ2-1; 9 bases fit TRBD2. After removal of 7 bases from V and 0 bases from J, the junction contained 11 bases not matched to a gene. The germline V gene encodes CDR1 SGHKS and CDR2 YYEKEE (reference sequence). The length of the CDR3 is 17 residues. CDR3 DNA: TGTGCCAGCTTTCTAAGCGGGGGGCCGAGCTCCTACAATGAGCAGTTCTTC. Translating gives CASFLSGGPSSYNEQFF.

As DNA, the CDR3 is TGTGCCAGCAGCACAAAACTAGCGGGGAGCTCCTACGAGCAGTACTTC. Residues: CASSTKLAGSSYEQYF. The chain recombines TRBV11-2 with TRBJ2-7; TRBD2 matches at 10 bases. Germline V gene sequence: CDR1 SGHAT, CDR2 FQNNGV. With 5 bases clipped from V and 0 bases from J, the junction kept 7 bases outside the gene matches. The CDR3 has 16 residues.

This clonotype came up a few times. This chain links TRBV29-1 with TRBJ1-1, with 7 bases that match TRBD1. V shed 5 bases and J 0 bases; nucleotides not matched to a gene: 6. Per the germline V gene, CDR1 is SQVTM and CDR2 is ANQGSEA. This CDR3 comprises 14 residues. CDR3 protein: CSVKRQGMNTEAFF. The CDR3 region has the DNA TGCAGCGTTAAACGACAGGGTATGAACACTGAAGCTTTCTTT.

CDR3 DNA: TGTGCCAGCAGCAGACTGCCCGGAAACACCATATATTTT. It yields the protein CASSRLPGNTIYF. The chain has TRBV12-3 or TRBV12-4 and TRBJ1-3; D gene unclear. CDR3 length equals 13 residues. Trimming took off 6 bases at V and 4 bases at J, with 10 bases between the two ends.

This clonotype was observed a handful of times. V is TRBV20-1 and J is TRBJ2-3; possibly TRBD1 for D (5 bases). The CDR3 loop spans 14 amino acids. The germline CDR1 and CDR2 sequences are DFQATT and SNEGSKA (reference sequence). The V end lost 6 bases, the J end lost 0 bases, and 13 bases lay between the germline ends. The CDR3 sequence: CSAQKGLSTDTQYF. The CDR3, as DNA: TGCAGTGCACAAAAGGGGTTGAGCACAGATACGCAGTATTTT.

This clonotype was observed a few times. The J gene is TRBJ2-6, the V gene TRBV5-6, with D perhaps TRBD1 or TRBD2 (5 bases each). Per the germline V gene, CDR1 is SGHDT and CDR2 is YYEEEE. The CDR3 sequence is 17 residues long. V was cut by 0 bases and J by 3 bases, with 13 bases left in between. CDR3 protein: CASSLVGTLFGANVLTF. For the CDR3, the DNA is TGTGCCAGCAGCTTGGTTGGGACCCTCTTTGGGGCCAACGTCCTGACTTTC.

V gene TRBV30 combines with J gene TRBJ2-5, with D unresolved. The CDR3 length is 13 residues. Germline CDR1 and CDR2: GTSNPN and SVGIG (reference sequence). V was trimmed by 2 bases and J by 5 bases, leaving 12 bases between them. The chain's CDR3 is CAWSLSSMETQYF. The CDR3 region has the DNA TGTGCCTGGAGTTTATCCAGTATGGAGACCCAGTACTTC. The complete variable domain, with remaining parts taken from reference TRBV30 and TRBJ2-5, reads SQTIHQWPATLVQPVGSPLSLECTVEGTSNPNLYWYRQAAGRGLQLLFYSVGIGQISSEVPQNLSASRPQDRQFILSSKKLLLSDSGFYLCAWSLSSMETQYFGPGTRLLVL.

This chain uses TRBV12-3 or TRBV12-4 with TRBJ2-3; D may match TRBD1 or TRBD2 (5 bases each). V was shortened by 3 bases and J by 5 bases, with 12 bases between the two germline ends. The CDR3 has 14 amino acids. The chain's CDR3 is CASSLGDMVDTQYF. CDR3 bases: TGTGCCAGCAGTTTGGGGGATATGGTAGATACGCAGTATTTT.

As DNA, the CDR3 is TGTGCCATCACTGACAGAGTTAACACTGAAGCTTTCTTT. As protein: CAITDRVNTEAFF. The chain is built from TRBV10-3 and TRBJ1-1; D might be TRBD1 (5 bases). The germline V gene has CDR1 ENHRY and CDR2 SYGVKD. Trimming left V 7 bases short and J 2 bases short, with 11 bases between. The CDR3 length is 13 residues.

This clonotype was found a few times. The chain carries TRBV24-1 and TRBJ2-2; the D call may be TRBD1 or TRBD2 (5 bases each). The CDR3 covers 14 residues. CDR1 and CDR2 from the germline V gene are KGHDR and SFDVKD. V shed 1 base and J shed 5 bases, with 7 bases lying between them. This CDR3 reads CATSDFGGTGELFF. The CDR3 bases are TGTGCCACCAGTGATTTTGGGGGTACCGGGGAGCTGTTTTTT.

This clonotype was seen more than once but under ten times. This rearrangement joins TRBV7-2 to TRBJ2-2; weak D call: TRBD2 (6 bases). Germline CDR1 reads SGHTA; CDR2 reads FQGNSA. This CDR3 is built from 15 residues. With 1 base removed from V and 5 bases from J, the gap between germline ends came to 11 bases. The CDR3 region is CASSLDTGGTGELFF. Here the CDR3 DNA reads TGTGCCAGCAGCTTAGACACTGGAGGGACCGGGGAGCTGTTTTTT. Together with reference TRBV7-2 and TRBJ2-2, the CDR3 gives the full variable domain: GAGVSQSPSNKVTEKGKDVELRCDPISGHTALYWYRQSLGQGLEFLIYFQGNSAPDKSGLPSDRFSAERTGGSVSTLTIQRTQQEDSAVYLCASSLDTGGTGELFFGEGSRLTVL.

This clonotype was observed a few times. In DNA form, the CDR3 reads TGCAGCGTTGGCTCGAGCACAGATACGCAGTATTTT. It specifies CSVGSSTDTQYF. J is TRBJ2-3 and V is TRBV29-1, with D hard to call. V was trimmed by 4 bases and J by 0 bases, leaving 5 bases between them. Germline loops: CDR1 SQVTM, CDR2 ANQGSEA. The CDR3 runs 12 residues.

This clonotype was seen more than once but under ten times. DNA for the CDR3: TGTGCCAGCAGCTTAGCCTCATCTCGGACAGATACGCAGTATTTT. The encoded protein is CASSLASSRTDTQYF. This chain uses TRBV7-9 with TRBJ2-3; D is unresolved. V was trimmed by 0 bases and J by 3 bases, leaving 10 bases between them. Germline V gene lookup returns CDR1 SEHNR and CDR2 FQNEAQ (reference sequence). There are 15 residues in the CDR3. Full variable domain (remainder filled in from reference TRBV7-9 and TRBJ2-3): DTGVSQNPRHKITKRGQNVTFRCDPISEHNRLYWYRQTLGQGPEFLTYFQNEAQLEKSRLLSDRFSAERPKGSFSTLEIQRTEQGDSAMYLCASSLASSRTDTQYFGPGTRLTVL.

In this sample, this clonotype turned up a few times. The gene calls are TRBV10-3 and TRBJ1-2; D is uncertain. The ends were cut back, 2 bases at V and 3 bases at J, with 10 bases in the middle. In germline, CDR1 is ENHRY, CDR2 SYGVKD. This CDR3 comprises 14 residues. The CDR3 loop is CAISEPGGDYGYTF. The CDR3 DNA reads as TGTGCCATCAGTGAGCCGGGCGGAGACTATGGCTACACCTTC.

The rearrangement uses TRBV10-3 and TRBJ2-3, with 10 positions matching TRBD2. Germline V CDR1 and CDR2: ENHRY, SYGVKD. The V gene end was trimmed by 7 bases and the J gene end by 4 bases; junction bases not matched to a gene: 8. This CDR3 has 15 amino acids. Here the CDR3 DNA reads TGTGCCATCAAGAATCTAGCGGGAGCTCCAGATACGCAGTATTTT. Its protein product is CAIKNLAGAPDTQYF.

There are a few counts of this clonotype. The J gene is TRBJ1-6, the V gene TRBV20-1; 7 nucleotides align to TRBD1. Germline V lookup: CDR1 DFQATT, CDR2 SNEGSKA (reference sequence). V lost 1 base to trimming and J lost 3 bases; unmatched junction nucleotides: 0. The CDR3 sequence is 14 residues long. CDR3 protein: CSARGQGYNSPLHF. The CDR3 nucleotides are TGCAGTGCTAGAGGACAGGGCTATAATTCACCCCTCCACTTT.

The chain links TRBV4-1 to TRBJ2-5, with 8 nucleotides matching TRBD1. J gave up 4 bases and V 0 bases, and 7 bases lay outside the gene matches. Germline-derived CDR1 and CDR2 are MGHRA and YSYEKL. This CDR3 comprises 16 residues. Here the CDR3 reads CASSQDLARGRETQYF. CDR3 bases: TGCGCCAGCAGCCAAGATCTTGCCAGGGGGCGAGAGACCCAGTACTTC.

This rearrangement joins TRBV5-1 to TRBJ2-5; D is perhaps TRBD2 (5 bases). V lost 1 base to trimming and J lost 4 bases, with 11 bases between them. CDR1 and CDR2 (germline): SGHRS, YFSETQ. The CDR3 is made up of 14 amino acids. The DNA for the CDR3 is TGCGCCAGCAGCTTGCGGGGTGGCGCAGAGACCCAGTACTTC. This codes for CASSLRGGAETQYF.